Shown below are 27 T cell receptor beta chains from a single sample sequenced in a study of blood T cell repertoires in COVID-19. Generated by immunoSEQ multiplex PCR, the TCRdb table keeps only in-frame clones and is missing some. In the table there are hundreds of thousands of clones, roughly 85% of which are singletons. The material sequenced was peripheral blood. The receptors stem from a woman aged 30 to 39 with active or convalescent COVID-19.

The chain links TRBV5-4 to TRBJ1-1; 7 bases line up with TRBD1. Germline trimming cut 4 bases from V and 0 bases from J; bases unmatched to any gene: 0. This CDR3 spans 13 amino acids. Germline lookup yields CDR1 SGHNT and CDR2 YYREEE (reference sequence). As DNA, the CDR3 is TGTGCCAGCAGCGGGACAGTGAACACTGAAGCTTTCTTT. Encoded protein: CASSGTVNTEAFF. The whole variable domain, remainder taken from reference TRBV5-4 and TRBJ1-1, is ETGVTQSPTHLIKTRGQQVTLRCSSQSGHNTVSWYQQALGQGPQFIFQYYREEENGRGNFPPRFSGLQFPNYSSELNVNALELDDSALYLCASSGTVNTEAFFGQGTRLTVV.

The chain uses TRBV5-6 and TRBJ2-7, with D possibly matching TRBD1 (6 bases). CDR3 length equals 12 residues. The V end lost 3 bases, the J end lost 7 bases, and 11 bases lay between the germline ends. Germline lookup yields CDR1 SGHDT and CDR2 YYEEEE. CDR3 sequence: CASSWGPGEQYF. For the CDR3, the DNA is TGTGCCAGCAGCTGGGGGCCGGGTGAGCAGTACTTC.

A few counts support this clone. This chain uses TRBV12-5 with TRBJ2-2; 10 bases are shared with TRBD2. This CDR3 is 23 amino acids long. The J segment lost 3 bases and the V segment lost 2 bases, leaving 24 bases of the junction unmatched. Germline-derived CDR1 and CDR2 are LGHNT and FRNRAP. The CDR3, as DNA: TGTGCTAGTGGTTTGCCCGAAACCCGGTCTAGCGGGGGTGAAGGGGAACACACCGGGGAGCTGTTTTTT. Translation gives CASGLPETRSSGGEGEHTGELFF.

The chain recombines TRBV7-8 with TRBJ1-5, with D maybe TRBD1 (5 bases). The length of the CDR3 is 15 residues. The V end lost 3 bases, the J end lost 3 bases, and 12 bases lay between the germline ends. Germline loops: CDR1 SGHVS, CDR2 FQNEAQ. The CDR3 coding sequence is TGTGCCAGCAGCTTCCAGGGAGGTACCAATCAGCCCCAGCATTTT. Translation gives CASSFQGGTNQPQHF.

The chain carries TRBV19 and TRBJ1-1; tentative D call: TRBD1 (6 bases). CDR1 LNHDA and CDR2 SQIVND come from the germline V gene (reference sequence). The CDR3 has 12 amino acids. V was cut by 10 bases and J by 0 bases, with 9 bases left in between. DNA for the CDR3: TGTGCCACGGACAGTTTGAACACTGAAGCTTTCTTT. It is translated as CATDSLNTEAFF.

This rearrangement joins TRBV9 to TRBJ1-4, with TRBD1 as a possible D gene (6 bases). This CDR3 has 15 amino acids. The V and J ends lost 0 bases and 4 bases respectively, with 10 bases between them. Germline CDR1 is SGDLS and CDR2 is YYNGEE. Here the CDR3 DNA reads TGTGCCAGCAGCGTAGAGGCAGGGGATAATGAAAAACTGTTTTTT. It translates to CASSVEAGDNEKLFF.

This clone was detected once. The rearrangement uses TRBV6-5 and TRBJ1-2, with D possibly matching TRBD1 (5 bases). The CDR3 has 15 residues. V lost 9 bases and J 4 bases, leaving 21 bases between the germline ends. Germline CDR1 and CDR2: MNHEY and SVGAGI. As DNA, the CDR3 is TGTGCCAGTAAAACCGGGGGGTCCCTTGGCTATGGCTACACCTTC. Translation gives CASKTGGSLGYGYTF.

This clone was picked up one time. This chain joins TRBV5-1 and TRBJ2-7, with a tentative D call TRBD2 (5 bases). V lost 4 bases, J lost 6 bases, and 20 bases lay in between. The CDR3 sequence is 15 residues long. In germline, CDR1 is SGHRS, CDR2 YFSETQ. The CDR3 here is CASSPRIATVREQYF. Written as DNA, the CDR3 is TGCGCCAGCAGCCCCCGGATAGCGACCGTCCGCGAGCAGTACTTC.

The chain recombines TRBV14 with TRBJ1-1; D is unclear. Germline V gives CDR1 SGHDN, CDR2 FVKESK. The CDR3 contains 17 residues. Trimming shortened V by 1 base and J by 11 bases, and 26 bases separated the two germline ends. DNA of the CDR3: TGTGCCAGCAGCCAAGTAGGGAGGGTTTCTCCCCCCGGTAAGGCTTTCTTT. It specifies CASSQVGRVSPPGKAFF. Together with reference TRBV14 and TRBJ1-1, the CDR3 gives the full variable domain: EAGVTQFPSHSVIEKGQTVTLRCDPISGHDNLYWYRRVMGKEIKFLLHFVKESKQDESGMPNNRFLAERTGGTYSTLKVQPAELEDSGVYFCASSQVGRVSPPGKAFFGQGTRLTVV.

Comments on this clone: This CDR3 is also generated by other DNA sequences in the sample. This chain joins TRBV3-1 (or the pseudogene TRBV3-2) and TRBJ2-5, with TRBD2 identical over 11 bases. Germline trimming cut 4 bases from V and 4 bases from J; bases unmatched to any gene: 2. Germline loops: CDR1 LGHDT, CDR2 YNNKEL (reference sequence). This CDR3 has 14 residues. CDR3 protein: CASSRTSGGETQYF. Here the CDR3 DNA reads TGTGCCAGCAGCCGCACTAGCGGGGGAGAGACCCAGTACTTC.

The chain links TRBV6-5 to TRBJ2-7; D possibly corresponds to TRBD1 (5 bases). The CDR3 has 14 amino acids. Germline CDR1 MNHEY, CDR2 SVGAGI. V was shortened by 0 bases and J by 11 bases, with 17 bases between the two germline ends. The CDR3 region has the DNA TGTGCCAGCAGTTACTCAACCCTCAGGGATAGGGAGTACTTC. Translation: CASSYSTLRDREYF.

CDR3 DNA sequence: TGTGCCAGCAGCTTAGGCGGGGTCATGGATACGCAGTATTTT. Residues: CASSLGGVMDTQYF. The gene calls are TRBV7-2 and TRBJ2-3, with D maybe TRBD2 (6 bases). CDR1 is SGHTA and CDR2 is FQGNSA in the germline V gene. V was trimmed by 1 base and J by 6 bases, leaving 11 bases between them. The CDR3 extends over 14 amino acids. Drawing the rest from reference TRBV7-2 and TRBJ2-3, the complete variable domain is GAGVSQSPSNKVTEKGKDVELRCDPISGHTALYWYRQSLGQGLEFLIYFQGNSAPDKSGLPSDRFSAERTGGSVSTLTIQRTQQEDSAVYLCASSLGGVMDTQYFGPGTRLTVL.

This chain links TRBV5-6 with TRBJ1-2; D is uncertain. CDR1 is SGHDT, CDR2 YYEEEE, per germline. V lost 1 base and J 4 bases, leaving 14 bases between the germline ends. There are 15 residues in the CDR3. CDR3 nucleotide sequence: TGTGCCAGCAGCTTGCTTACAGAGTATGCCTATGGCTACACCTTC. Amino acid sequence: CASSLLTEYAYGYTF.

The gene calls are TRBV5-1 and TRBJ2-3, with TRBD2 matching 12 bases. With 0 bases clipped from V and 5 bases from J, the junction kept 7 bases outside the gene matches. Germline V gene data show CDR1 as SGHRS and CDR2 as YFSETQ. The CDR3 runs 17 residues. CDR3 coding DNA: TGCGCCAGCAGCTTGGCGTCTAGCGGGGGGGCTTTAGATACGCAGTATTTT. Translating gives CASSLASSGGALDTQYF.

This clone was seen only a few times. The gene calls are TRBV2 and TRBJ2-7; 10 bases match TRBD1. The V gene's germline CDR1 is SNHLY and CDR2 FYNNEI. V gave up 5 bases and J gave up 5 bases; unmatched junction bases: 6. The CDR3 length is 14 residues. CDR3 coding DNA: TGTGCCAGCAGTAGACAGGGGGCAATCAACGAGCAGTACTTC. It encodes CASSRQGAINEQYF.

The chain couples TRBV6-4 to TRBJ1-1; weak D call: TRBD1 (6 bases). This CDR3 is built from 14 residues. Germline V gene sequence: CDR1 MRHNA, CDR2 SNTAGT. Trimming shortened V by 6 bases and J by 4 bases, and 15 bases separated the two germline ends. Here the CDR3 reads CASRRQAAGTEAFF. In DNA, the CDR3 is TGTGCCAGCAGAAGACAGGCCGCCGGCACTGAAGCTTTCTTT.

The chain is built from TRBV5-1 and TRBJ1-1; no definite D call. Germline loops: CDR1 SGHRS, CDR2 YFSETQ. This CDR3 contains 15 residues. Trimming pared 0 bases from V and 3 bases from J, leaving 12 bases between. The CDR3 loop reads CASSLESRLHTEAFF. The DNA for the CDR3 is TGCGCCAGCAGCTTGGAGTCCAGGCTCCACACTGAAGCTTTCTTT.

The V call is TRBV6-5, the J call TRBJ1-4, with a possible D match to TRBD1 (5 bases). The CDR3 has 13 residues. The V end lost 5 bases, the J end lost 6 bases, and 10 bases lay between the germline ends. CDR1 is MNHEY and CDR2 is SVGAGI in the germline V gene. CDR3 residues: CASSRTHDEKLFF. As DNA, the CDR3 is TGTGCCAGCAGTAGGACACACGATGAAAAACTGTTTTTT.

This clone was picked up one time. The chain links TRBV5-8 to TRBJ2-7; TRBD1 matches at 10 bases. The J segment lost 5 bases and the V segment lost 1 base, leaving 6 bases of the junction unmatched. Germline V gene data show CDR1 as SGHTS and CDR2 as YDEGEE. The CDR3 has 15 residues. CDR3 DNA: TGTGCCAGCAGCTTGCTGGGACAGGGGAACAACGAGCAGTACTTC. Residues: CASSLLGQGNNEQYF.

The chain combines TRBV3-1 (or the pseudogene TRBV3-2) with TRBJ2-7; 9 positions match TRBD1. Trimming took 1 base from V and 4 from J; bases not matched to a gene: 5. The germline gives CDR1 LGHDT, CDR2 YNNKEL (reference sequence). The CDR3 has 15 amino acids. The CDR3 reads CASSQVQGAYYEQYF. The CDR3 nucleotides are TGTGCCAGCAGCCAAGTACAGGGGGCTTATTACGAGCAGTACTTC.

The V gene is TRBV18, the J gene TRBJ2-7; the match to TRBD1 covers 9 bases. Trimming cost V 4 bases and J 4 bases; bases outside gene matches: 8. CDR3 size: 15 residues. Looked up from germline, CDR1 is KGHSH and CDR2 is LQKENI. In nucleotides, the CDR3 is TGTGCCAGCTCACTACCGGGACAGGGTACGTACGAGCAGTACTTC. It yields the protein CASSLPGQGTYEQYF.

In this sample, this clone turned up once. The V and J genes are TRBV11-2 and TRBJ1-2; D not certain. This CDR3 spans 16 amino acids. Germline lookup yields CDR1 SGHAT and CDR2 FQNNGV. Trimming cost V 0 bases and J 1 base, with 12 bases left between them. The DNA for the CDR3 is TGTGCCAGCAGCTTAGATATGGCAGTCCGTAACTATGGCTACACCTTC. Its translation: CASSLDMAVRNYGYTF.

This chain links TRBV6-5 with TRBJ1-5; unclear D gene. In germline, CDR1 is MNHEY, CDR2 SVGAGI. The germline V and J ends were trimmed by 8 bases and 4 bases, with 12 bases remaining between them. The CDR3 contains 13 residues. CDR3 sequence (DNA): TGTGCCAGCGGGTGGGGAGTAAATCAGCCCCAGCATTTT. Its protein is CASGWGVNQPQHF.

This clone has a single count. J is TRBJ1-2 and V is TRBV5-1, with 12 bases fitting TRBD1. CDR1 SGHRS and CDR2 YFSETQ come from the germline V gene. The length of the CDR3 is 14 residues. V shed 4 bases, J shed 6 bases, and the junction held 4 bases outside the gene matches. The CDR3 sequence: CASSGGTGGDGYTF. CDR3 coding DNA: TGCGCCAGCAGCGGAGGGACAGGGGGCGATGGCTACACCTTC.

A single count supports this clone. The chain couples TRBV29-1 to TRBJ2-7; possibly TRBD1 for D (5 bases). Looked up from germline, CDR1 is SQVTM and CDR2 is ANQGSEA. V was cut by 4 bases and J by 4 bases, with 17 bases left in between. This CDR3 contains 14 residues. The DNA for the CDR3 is TGCAGCGTTGTGCTGGACATCGAATTATACGAGCAGTACTTC. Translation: CSVVLDIELYEQYF.

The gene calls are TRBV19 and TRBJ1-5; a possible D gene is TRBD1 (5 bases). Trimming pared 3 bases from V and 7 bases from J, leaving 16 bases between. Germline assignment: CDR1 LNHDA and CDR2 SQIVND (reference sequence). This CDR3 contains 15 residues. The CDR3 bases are TGTGCCAGTAGTATGGGCAGGGCGGTGCAACAGCCCCAGCATTTT. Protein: CASSMGRAVQQPQHF.

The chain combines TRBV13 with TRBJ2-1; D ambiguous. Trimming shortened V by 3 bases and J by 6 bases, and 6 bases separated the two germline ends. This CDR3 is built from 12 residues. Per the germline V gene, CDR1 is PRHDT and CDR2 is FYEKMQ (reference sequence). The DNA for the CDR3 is TGTGCCAGCAGCTTCCCCGGCAATGAGCAGTTCTTC. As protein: CASSFPGNEQFF.